This T cell receptor beta chain was observed in a study of metastatic and nonmetastatic thyroid tumors. Notes on the study in general: Reported TCR beta diversity, measured in blood and tumor, was significantly higher for malignant thyroid tumors than for benign nodules.

TCRdb used MiXCR to call clones anew from the PCR reads. The table shows 60,000 to 85,000 clones, with 18% occurring only once. Germline assignment: CDR1 MNHNS and CDR2 SASEGT. V gave up 6 bases and J gave up 0 bases, with 12 bases separating them. There are 14 residues in the CDR3. Thyroid surgery was preceded by no treatment in any patient. This clone was seen a few times. Its antigen remains unknown. Sequenced material: blood. This TCR was sampled from a female donor with papillary thyroid cancer or a benign thyroid nodule (not recorded which). Some clones in this sample may be carry-over from other donors' samples. The chain is built from TRBV6-1 and TRBJ2-7, with TRBD1 as a possible D gene (6 bases). This CDR3 is CASRLGQNSYEQYV. The DNA of the CDR3 is TGTGCCAGCAGACTCGGACAGAACTCCTACGAGCAGTACGTC.